These 20 T cell receptor beta chains originate from one sample sequenced in a study of T cell repertoires in cytomegalovirus infection. The antigens these receptors bind are not known. MiXCR, applied by TCRdb to the reads, yields one record per CDR3 protein. Here the sample spans more than 75,000 distinct CDR3 sequences, less than 30% being singletons. The sample was CD8+ T cells from cultured PBMCs, taken from culture after CMV antigen stimulation. The receptors stem from a human donor in good health (CMV status not recorded). Some clones in this sample may be carry-over from other donors' samples.

The chain has TRBV12-3 or TRBV12-4 and TRBJ2-2; a weak D match, TRBD1 (5 bases). Deletions cut 3 bases from V and 3 bases from J, with 14 bases between. CDR3 length: 16 residues. CDR3 loop: CASSFTEQAYTGELFF. The CDR3 coding sequence is TGTGCCAGCAGTTTTACGGAACAGGCGTACACCGGGGAGCTGTTTTTT.

This clonotype was recorded a few times. One end of the junction varies from germline; a read error may be responsible. The rearrangement uses TRBV2 and TRBJ2-7; maybe TRBD2 (5 bases). The V gene's germline CDR1 is SNHLY and CDR2 FYNNEI. The CDR3 is 10 amino acids. The CDR3 reads CASSDVAGTF. The CDR3 nucleotides read TGTGCCAGCAGTGATGTGGCGGGCACCTTC. Together with reference TRBV2 and TRBJ2-7, the CDR3 gives the full variable domain: EPEVTQTPSHQVTQMGQEVILRCVPISNHLYFYWYRQILGQKVEFLVSFYNNEISEKSEIFDDQFSVERPDGSNFTLKIRSTKLEDSAMYFCASSDVAGTFGPGTRLTVT.

J is TRBJ1-1 and V is TRBV12-3 or TRBV12-4; D might be TRBD1 (5 bases). The V gene lost 5 bases and the J gene lost 6 bases, with 13 bases spanning the gap. There are 13 residues in the CDR3. The CDR3 bases are TGTGCCAGCAGTCGGGGGACGATGTCTGAAGCTTTCTTT. The encoded protein is CASSRGTMSEAFF.

This chain connects TRBV4-1 to TRBJ2-7; 9 bases match TRBD1. The CDR3 is 14 amino acids. Losses at the gene ends were 5 bases for V and 2 bases for J; bases not matched to a gene: 4. Germline CDR1 is MGHRA and CDR2 is YSYEKL. This CDR3 is CASSLRTGAYEQYF. CDR3 sequence (DNA): TGCGCCAGCAGCTTGAGGACAGGGGCCTACGAGCAGTACTTC.

This clonotype was detected many times. The chain employs TRBV7-6 and TRBJ1-1; TRBD1 might be the D (5 bases). The V end lost 0 bases, the J end lost 0 bases, and 14 bases lay between the germline ends. CDR3 length: 17 amino acids. Per the germline V gene, CDR1 is SGHVS and CDR2 is FNYEAQ. The CDR3 here is CASSLAGVGQLNTEAFF. The CDR3 DNA follows: TGTGCCAGCAGCTTAGCCGGGGTGGGGCAGCTGAACACTGAAGCTTTCTTT.

The rearrangement uses TRBV7-8 and TRBJ1-1; maybe TRBD1 (5 bases). Germline-derived CDR1 and CDR2 are SGHVS and FQNEAQ. The ends were cut back, 1 base at V and 0 bases at J, with 15 bases in the middle. The CDR3 runs to 17 residues. This CDR3 reads CASSLEGSGPLNTEAFF. The CDR3 DNA reads as TGTGCCAGCAGCTTAGAGGGGTCGGGACCGTTGAACACTGAAGCTTTCTTT.

V gene TRBV5-5 combines with J gene TRBJ1-2; the match to TRBD1 covers 9 bases. CDR1 is SGHKS and CDR2 is YYEKEE in the germline V gene (reference sequence). The CDR3 extends over 14 amino acids. J was trimmed by 4 bases and V by 4 bases; bases with no gene match: 5. CDR3 in amino acids: CASSKPGQGYGYTF. The CDR3 DNA follows: TGTGCCAGCAGCAAGCCGGGACAGGGCTATGGCTACACCTTC.

This clonotype has ten or more counts. The V and J genes are TRBV27 and TRBJ1-1; TRBD1 agrees at 7 bases. The CDR3 has 16 residues. V lost 4 bases, J lost 3 bases, and 11 bases stayed unmatched. Per the germline V gene, CDR1 is MNHEY and CDR2 is SMNVEV (reference sequence). As DNA, the CDR3 is TGTGCCAGCAGTTCAACAGGGGATGACACGGACACTGAAGCTTTCTTT. It is translated as CASSSTGDDTDTEAFF.

V is TRBV7-9 and J is TRBJ2-7, with a weak D call TRBD1 (6 bases). The CDR3 contains 14 residues. The germline V gene encodes CDR1 SEHNR and CDR2 FQNEAQ (reference sequence). V was pared by 4 bases and J by 2 bases, with 12 bases between. The CDR3 here is CASSSPGHPYEQYF. The DNA for the CDR3 is TGTGCCAGCAGCTCGCCGGGACACCCCTACGAGCAGTACTTC.

The chain recombines TRBV9 with TRBJ1-2; D ambiguous. This CDR3 contains 15 residues. Trimming cost V 0 bases and J 0 bases, with 9 bases left between them. Germline assignment: CDR1 SGDLS and CDR2 YYNGEE. CDR3 amino acids: CASSVGAVPNYGYTF. The CDR3 nucleotides are TGTGCCAGCAGCGTAGGCGCTGTTCCTAACTATGGCTACACCTTC.

V is TRBV7-6 and J is TRBJ2-2; 9 nucleotides match TRBD2. The CDR3 is 15 residues long. The V segment lost 3 bases and the J segment 4 bases; nucleotides outside the gene matches: 3. Germline V lookup: CDR1 SGHVS, CDR2 FNYEAQ. The CDR3 DNA reads as TGTGCCAGCAGCTTTGGCGGGGGGGTCACCGGGGAGCTGTTTTTT. Its translation is CASSFGGGVTGELFF.

This clonotype was recorded many times. Here the CDR3 DNA reads TGTGCCAGCAGCCCCCAGACTAACTATGGCTACACCTTC. It yields the protein CASSPQTNYGYTF. J is TRBJ1-2 and V is TRBV28, with D hard to call. Trimming left V 6 bases short and J 0 bases short, with 8 bases between. CDR1 MDHEN and CDR2 SYDVKM come from the germline V gene. CDR3 length equals 13 residues.

A note on this clonotype: At one end the junction does not follow the germline gene, possibly because of a read error. The gene calls are TRBV20-1 and TRBJ2-7; D ambiguous. Germline CDR1 is DFQATT and CDR2 is SNEGSKA (reference sequence). CDR3 length: 13 amino acids. In DNA, the CDR3 is TGCAGTGCCAGAGGCCAGGACCCCTACGAGCAGTACTTC. It translates to CSARGQDPYEQYF.

The chain recombines TRBV6-2 or TRBV6-3 with TRBJ2-1, with a tentative D call TRBD1 (5 bases). The V gene's germline CDR1 is MNHEY and CDR2 SVGEGT. V was trimmed by 4 bases and J by 7 bases, leaving 17 bases between them. CDR3 length: 15 residues. This chain's CDR3 is CASSSLVQGRNEQFF. In DNA, the CDR3 is TGTGCCAGCAGTTCCCTAGTCCAGGGTAGGAATGAGCAGTTCTTC.

This clonotype appeared a few times. This chain joins TRBV4-1 and TRBJ1-1; TRBD1 aligns across 7 bases. The CDR3 is made up of 12 amino acids. V was clipped by 1 base and J by 8 bases; unmatched bases: 1. Germline V gene lookup returns CDR1 MGHRA and CDR2 YSYEKL. The CDR3, as DNA: TGCGCCAGCAGCCAAGCGACAGGGGAAGCTTTCTTT. Amino acids: CASSQATGEAFF.

The rearrangement links TRBV7-2 to TRBJ2-7; no clear D gene. The ends were cut back, 5 bases at V and 3 bases at J, with 11 bases in the middle. Germline V gives CDR1 SGHTA, CDR2 FQGNSA. The CDR3 loop spans 13 amino acids. The CDR3 coding sequence is TGTGCCAGCAGCCCGGACGGGTTCTACGAGCAGTACTTC. Amino acid sequence: CASSPDGFYEQYF.

This chain uses TRBV19 with TRBJ1-2; no firm D call. Germline assignment: CDR1 LNHDA and CDR2 SQIVND (reference sequence). The length of the CDR3 is 13 residues. V was pared by 5 bases and J by 1 base, with 8 bases between. CDR3 DNA sequence: TGTGCCAGTAGTCCGGGAGGTAACTATGGCTACACCTTC. Translation gives CASSPGGNYGYTF.

This clonotype was seen a few times. The V and J genes are TRBV7-9 and TRBJ1-1, with 8 nucleotides matching TRBD1. There are 12 residues in the CDR3. The V and J ends lost 5 bases and 7 bases, in that order; junction bases with no gene match: 3. Germline CDR1 and CDR2: SEHNR and FQNEAQ (reference sequence). The DNA of the CDR3 is TGTGCCAGCAGCGAAGACAGGGGTGAAGCTTTCTTT. Its translation: CASSEDRGEAFF.

Comments on this clonotype: A read error may account for a junction end that differs from germline. The rearrangement links TRBV5-6 to TRBJ1-1; D is unresolved. The germline CDR1 and CDR2 sequences are SGHDT and YYEEEE. CDR3 length: 17 residues. CDR3 nucleotides: TGTGCCAGCAGCTCACGTGGTTCGAGGGTTTATCGGACTGAAGCTTACTTT. Translating gives CASSSRGSRVYRTEAYF.

This clonotype was seen a handful of times. This rearrangement joins TRBV29-1 to TRBJ2-3, with TRBD2 matching 8 bases. This CDR3 comprises 14 residues. The germline CDR1 and CDR2 sequences are SQVTM and ANQGSEA. Trimming took 4 bases from V and 2 from J; bases not matched to a gene: 5. The CDR3 DNA reads as TGCAGCGTTGGCCGTAGCGGGACCACAGATACGCAGTATTTT. It encodes CSVGRSGTTDTQYF.